This TCR beta chain was identified in a study of identical twins. Study conclusions and caveats: There were fewer insertions in abundant cord blood beta clonotypes, but memory repertoires showed no such pattern. Recombination models fit unrelated individuals' TCR alpha sharing but underestimated twins'.

This clonotype was counted only a few times. The antigen remains undetermined. TCRdb reanalysed the 5' RACE reads using MiXCR and keeps one entry per CDR3 protein. The table lists about 340,000 distinct CDR3 sequences, 10% to 15% of them singletons. V was cut by 2 bases and J by 6 bases, with 14 bases left in between. The CDR3 is made up of 14 amino acids. CDR1 is SGHVS, CDR2 FQNEAQ, per germline. These data also featured in a second study, about yellow fever vaccine responses in identical twins. That work contributes: Twins' T cell vaccine responses reportedly looked partly convergent, partly personalized.

The sample taken for sequencing was CD8+ T cells sorted from blood. This TCR was sampled from a woman between 18 and 29 years old in good health. V gene TRBV7-8 combines with J gene TRBJ2-7; D is possibly TRBD2 (5 bases). The CDR3 protein is CASSLTAGQLEQYV. The DNA of the CDR3 is TGTGCCAGCAGCTTAACCGCGGGTCAGCTCGAGCAGTACGTC.